The sequence of this T cell receptor (beta chain) was determined in a study of vaccination and CD4 T cells after COVID-19 (dated by TCRdb to between 2021 and 2022). A note on the overall study: SARS-CoV-2 positivity had been established in the convalescent patients by nasal swab PCR, and mild disease was recorded in roughly 10 of these patients and severe disease in one. Each participant got two doses of either the Pfizer-BioNTech BNT162b2 vaccine (n=8) or the Moderna mRNA-1273 vaccine (n=2). The convalescent cohort comprised six males and four females, including two Hispanic individuals, seven Caucasians, two Asians and one multiracial person. Overlapping spike peptide pools from SARS-CoV-2 and from the common cold coronaviruses HCoV-NL63, HCoV-OC43 and HCoV-229E were used as culture stimuli. Post-COVID blood samples from convalescent patients were collected a median of roughly 100 days after diagnosis, with a range of about 35 to 180 days. Post-vaccine blood samples were collected a median of 72 days after the second vaccine dose, ranging from about 13 to 250 days. As controls, cultures received a CEFX viral epitope pool (the positive control), an HIV-1 Nef peptide pool (the negative control), or no peptide at all. In fewer than 12 COVID-19 convalescent patients and a handful of infection-naive healthy vaccine recipients, researchers compared the spike-specific CD4+ TCR repertoire from before mRNA vaccination with the repertoire from after.

Study-wide conclusions, independent of this receptor: Among convalescent patients, a median around 86% of the SARS-CoV-2-reactive clones seen after vaccination appeared only after vaccination, which suggests priming specific to the vaccine. Of the vaccine-specific clones found in convalescent patients, nearly all (304 of 307) were mono-reactive for SARS-CoV-2 spike instead of being cross-reactive with common cold coronaviruses. Although the median number of SARS-CoV-2-reactive clonotypes went up from fewer than 25 after infection to 35 to 40 after vaccination, the increase was not significant. The number of convalescent patients in the study was relatively small, and the study did not examine early timepoints following natural infection.

About this clonotype: The clone's antigen remains unknown. No base quality values were provided; no much bigger clone lies one nucleotide off.

Explained via the paper, the treatment or condition label denotes: roughly ten-day PBMC culture with coronavirus spike peptide pools or control peptides (ViraFEST assay). The ViraFEST assay was used in the study, in which antigen-specific T cells were expanded with peptide pools and expanded clonotypes were subsequently identified by TCR sequencing. The convalescent patients' positive SARS-CoV-2 PCR tests were from March to December 2020, which was before the Alpha, Beta and Delta variants emerged in the United States. Over 1.5 million PBMCs per well were cultured in IMDM with approximately 5% human AB serum and roughly 10 IU/ml IL-2, plus 10 ug/ml peptide pools. On days 3 and 7, half of the culture medium was replaced with fresh IL-2-containing medium. After 10 days of culture, CD4+ T cells were isolated by negative selection using the EasySep CD4+ T cell isolation kit. PBMCs were separated from whole blood using Ficoll-Paque Plus gradient centrifugation and then either used fresh or cryopreserved at -140C. Triplicate wells were generally used for each culture condition.

The library was made by PCR. At the Johns Hopkins FTIC core, DNA from the cultured CD4+ T cells underwent TCR sequencing with the Oncomine TCR Beta short-read assay. The QIAamp micro DNA kit was used to extract genomic DNA from the cultured CD4+ T cells. Oncomine TCR Beta libraries made from cultured CD4+ T cells were pooled using unique dual indexes and sequenced on an Illumina iSeq 100. The source study handled its data this way. Non-productive sequences were removed, and CDR3s not starting with C, not ending with F or W, or shorter than 7 amino acids were discarded. The MANAFEST web application identified antigen-specific clonotypes by comparing peptide-stimulated wells against reference wells and other culture wells. For a clone to be called positive, the clone needed an FDR below 0.05, an odds ratio above 5, and a productive frequency above 0.1% in at least two of three replicate wells. Cross-reactive clonotypes were defined as significantly expanded in both SARS-CoV-2 spike wells and at least one common cold coronavirus spike condition. CDR3 homology was assessed with Levenshtein distances (stringdist) and unrooted phylogenetic trees (ape) in R version 3.6.1. The public reads were reprocessed in TCRdb via fastp at Q25 and MiXCR, keeping in-frame beta chains. Every distinct CDR3 protein forms one entry, paired with its most common genes and DNA. TCRdb's processing, not the authors', yielded these V and J calls. The sample profile shows about 15,000 distinct CDR3 sequences; about 50% of them were found once. The biggest ten clones account for about 5% of the sample.

V is cut back by 4 bases and J by 4 bases, with 6 bases in the junction unmatched. The CDR3, from cysteine to phenylalanine, totals 13 residues. This entry keeps only the CDR3 DNA: 39 bases, framed from base 1. CDR1 and CDR2, looked up from the germline V gene (reference sequence), are DFQATT and SNEGSKA. The sequence is built from TRBV20-1 and TRBJ1-1; 7 middle bases align to TRBD1. The TCR was taken from a human donor who had recovered from COVID-19. Source: CD4+ T cells from blood, cultured in vitro, taken before SARS-CoV-2 vaccination. CDR3 protein: CSATTPGGTEAFF. The DNA is TGCAGTGCTACTACCCCAGGGGGCACTGAAGCTTTCTTT.